This T cell receptor beta chain is from a study of blood T cells in healthy people across ages. This CDR3 is built from 14 residues. Germline CDR1 is SGHNT and CDR2 is YENEEA. Germline trimming cut 7 bases from V and 3 bases from J; bases unmatched to any gene: 8. With a J-beta primer mix and a sample-barcoded 5' primer, a second PCR ran roughly 6 to 12 cycles. TCRdb processed the 5' RACE reads anew with MiXCR; each CDR3 protein has one entry. Altogether 1.5 million to 2 million distinct CDR3 sequences are present, 30% to 40% being singletons, with the ten largest covering under 25%. The sequence was collected from a human donor in good health. V is TRBV11-3 and J is TRBJ2-7; TRBD2 matches at 8 bases. The material sequenced was blood. CDR3: CASTLSSGYYEQYF. CDR3 nucleotide sequence: TGTGCCAGCACCCTATCTAGCGGGTACTACGAGCAGTACTTC. Supplemented by reference TRBV11-3 and TRBJ2-7, the full variable domain reads EAGVVQSPRYKIIEKKQPVAFWCNPISGHNTLYWYLQNLGQGPELLIRYENEEAVDDSQLPKDRFSAERLKGVDSTLKIQPAELGDSAVYLCASTLSSGYYEQYFGPGTRLTVT.